A selection of T cell receptor beta chains follows, all from one sample in a study of blood T cell repertoires in COVID-19. Sequencing used immunoSEQ multiplex PCR; TCRdb keeps in-frame clones, though not all of them. This table has 180,000 or so clones, 70% to 85% appearing once. Sequenced material: peripheral blood. These receptors all stem from a man between 60 and 70 years old who had recovered from COVID-19. CDR3s include the opening cysteine and the closing phenylalanine or tryptophan. Fields, in order: CDR3 protein, CDR3 DNA, V gene, J gene, D gene, clone size. A D gene is named only where the DNA matches it firmly. Clone size is shown for a subset of rows, as once, few, many or a class of expanded clone.

CASSFGLFPDTQYF	TGTGCCAGCAGTTTCGGACTGTTTCCAGATACGCAGTATTTT	TRBV27	TRBJ2-3	-	-
CASSPRVGTGAYEQYF	TGTGCCAGCAGCCCGAGGGTCGGGACAGGGGCATACGAGCAGTACTTC	TRBV7-8	TRBJ2-7	TRBD1	-
CASREVMTGNSPLHF	TGCGCCAGCAGGGAAGTGATGACGGGTAATTCACCCCTCCACTTT	TRBV5-1	TRBJ1-6	-	-
CASNRGGAGEQYF	TGTGCCAGCAACCGCGGGGGGGCGGGGGAGCAGTACTTC	TRBV9	TRBJ2-7	TRBD2	-
CASSATSGGQRAEQFF	TGTGCCAGTAGTGCGACTAGCGGGGGCCAGCGGGCTGAGCAGTTCTTC	TRBV19	TRBJ2-1	TRBD2	-
CASSSGGVVGNTIYF	TGTGCCAGCAGCTCGGGAGGCGTGGTGGGAAACACCATATATTTT	TRBV7-8	TRBJ1-3	-	-
CATSRSGGVADTQYF	TGTGCCACCAGCAGAAGCGGGGGGGTGGCAGATACGCAGTATTTT	TRBV15	TRBJ2-3	TRBD2	-
CASSHQTGRSEAFF	TGTGCCAGCAGTCATCAGACAGGTCGGTCTGAAGCTTTCTTT	TRBV7-8	TRBJ1-1	-	once
CASSLTVSGVREDTQYF	TGTGCCAGCAGCCTTACCGTCAGCGGGGTCCGGGAAGATACGCAGTATTTT	TRBV9	TRBJ2-3	TRBD2	-
CASSRGPEAFF	TGTGCCAGCAGTAGGGGTCCTGAAGCTTTCTTT	TRBV12-3/TRBV12-4	TRBJ1-1	-	-
CAISESSYEQYF	TGTGCCATCAGTGAGTCTAGCTACGAGCAGTACTTC	TRBV10-3	TRBJ2-7	-	-
CASRPQGQGNTEAFF	TGTGCCAGCAGACCCCAAGGGCAGGGGAATACTGAAGCTTTCTTT	TRBV6-4	TRBJ1-1	-	-
CASSPTGTGYYEQYF	TGTGCCAGCAGCCCGACCGGGACAGGCTACTACGAGCAGTACTTC	TRBV5-4	TRBJ2-7	TRBD1	-
CASSSWSGAETEAFF	TGTGCCAGCAGCTCGTGGTCAGGGGCGGAAACTGAAGCTTTCTTT	TRBV7-2	TRBJ1-1	-	-
CASSDSHGNQPQHF	TGCGCCAGCAGCGACAGTCACGGGAATCAGCCCCAGCATTTT	TRBV10-1	TRBJ1-5	-	-
CATEDRLNPYEQYF	TGTGCCACCGAGGACAGGTTAAATCCCTACGAGCAGTACTTC	TRBV10-3	TRBJ2-7	TRBD1	-
CASSLATLNTEAFF	TGTGCCAGCAGCTTAGCAACATTGAACACTGAAGCTTTCTTT	TRBV7-2	TRBJ1-1	-	-
CASSLVGGFLREQYF	TGCGCCAGCAGCTTGGTGGGGGGGTTCCTGCGCGAGCAGTACTTC	TRBV5-1	TRBJ2-7	TRBD2	-
CATKGSGGAWNEQFF	TGTGCCACCAAGGGTAGCGGGGGGGCATGGAATGAGCAGTTCTTC	TRBV15	TRBJ2-1	TRBD2	-
CASGPTGNSEKLFF	TGTGCCAGCGGCCCGACAGGGAATTCTGAAAAACTGTTTTTT	TRBV6-5	TRBJ1-4	TRBD1	-
CSVGLLAGLRTDTQYF	TGCAGCGTTGGATTGCTAGCGGGCCTACGCACAGATACGCAGTATTTT	TRBV29-1	TRBJ2-3	TRBD2	-
CASSLRFEAFF	TGTGCCAGCAGCCTCAGGTTTGAAGCTTTCTTT	TRBV28	TRBJ1-1	-	-
CASSVGVAASGRETQYF	TGTGCCAGCAGCGTCGGGGTAGCGGCCTCCGGGAGGGAGACCCAGTACTTC	TRBV9	TRBJ2-5	TRBD2	-
CASSTGTAPGNTIYF	TGTGCCAGCAGCACCGGGACAGCTCCTGGAAACACCATATATTTT	TRBV5-4	TRBJ1-3	TRBD1	-
CAWSESSYNSPLHF	TGTGCCTGGAGTGAGAGCTCCTATAATTCACCCCTCCACTTT	TRBV30	TRBJ1-6	-	-
CASSQVGFPLTGTSGKETQYF	TGTGCCAGCAGCCAAGTGGGTTTTCCCCTGACCGGGACTAGCGGAAAAGAGACCCAGTACTTC	TRBV3-1/TRBV3-2	TRBJ2-5	TRBD2	once
CASRPFHTSRPDSNTQYF	TGTGCCAGTAGACCCTTTCACACCAGTAGACCCGACTCTAATACGCAGTATTTT	TRBV19	TRBJ2-3	-	-
CASSRDRDAEAFF	TGTGCCAGCAGCAGAGACAGGGATGCTGAAGCTTTCTTT	TRBV6-5	TRBJ1-1	TRBD1	-
CASSRDSSTDTQYF	TGCGCCAGTTCCAGGGACTCGAGCACAGATACGCAGTATTTT	TRBV5-1	TRBJ2-3	-	-
CASSTSNRLFF	TGTGCCAGTAGTACGTCGAACAGATTGTTTTTT	TRBV19	TRBJ1-4	-	many
CASSIGAANQPQHF	TGTGCCAGTAGTATTGGGGCGGCCAATCAGCCCCAGCATTTT	TRBV19	TRBJ1-5	-	few
CASSQGRNTEAFF	TGTGCCAGCAGTCAGGGTAGGAACACTGAAGCTTTCTTT	TRBV27	TRBJ1-1	-	-
CASSLLGRMNTEAFF	TGTGCCAGCAGCTTACTGGGCCGAATGAACACTGAAGCTTTCTTT	TRBV11-2	TRBJ1-1	-	-
CASKPLFNTEAFF	TGTGCCAGCAAACCACTCTTTAACACTGAAGCTTTCTTT	TRBV6-5	TRBJ1-1	-	-
CASSTDRGVNQPQHF	TGTGCCAGCTCAACCGACAGGGGCGTCAATCAGCCCCAGCATTTT	TRBV18	TRBJ1-5	TRBD1	-
CASSSGRGLYEQYF	TGTGCCAGCAGCTCCGGCAGGGGTCTCTACGAGCAGTACTTC	TRBV3-1/TRBV3-2	TRBJ2-7	-	-
CAIGARENQPQHF	TGTGCCATCGGCGCCAGGGAAAATCAGCCCCAGCATTTT	TRBV10-3	TRBJ1-5	-	-
CASSLAVRQGNYGYTF	TGTGCCAGCAGCTTGGCTGTAAGACAGGGCAACTATGGCTACACCTTC	TRBV5-4	TRBJ1-2	TRBD1	once
CASSLAPGIGNEKLFF	TGTGCCAGCAGCTTGGCTCCAGGGATCGGGAATGAAAAACTGTTTTTT	TRBV5-6	TRBJ1-4	-	-
CASSLTFGNTIYF	TGTGCCAGCAGTTTGACTTTCGGAAACACCATATATTTT	TRBV12-3/TRBV12-4	TRBJ1-3	-	many
CATSLGEAFF	TGTGCCACCTCGCTCGGTGAAGCTTTCTTT	TRBV12-3/TRBV12-4	TRBJ1-1	-	-
CASSIRTGDYNEQFF	TGTGCCAGTAGTATCCGGACAGGGGACTACAATGAGCAGTTCTTC	TRBV19	TRBJ2-1	TRBD1	-
CSAGGETQYF	TGCAGCGCCGGGGGAGAGACCCAGTACTTC	TRBV29-1	TRBJ2-5	-	-